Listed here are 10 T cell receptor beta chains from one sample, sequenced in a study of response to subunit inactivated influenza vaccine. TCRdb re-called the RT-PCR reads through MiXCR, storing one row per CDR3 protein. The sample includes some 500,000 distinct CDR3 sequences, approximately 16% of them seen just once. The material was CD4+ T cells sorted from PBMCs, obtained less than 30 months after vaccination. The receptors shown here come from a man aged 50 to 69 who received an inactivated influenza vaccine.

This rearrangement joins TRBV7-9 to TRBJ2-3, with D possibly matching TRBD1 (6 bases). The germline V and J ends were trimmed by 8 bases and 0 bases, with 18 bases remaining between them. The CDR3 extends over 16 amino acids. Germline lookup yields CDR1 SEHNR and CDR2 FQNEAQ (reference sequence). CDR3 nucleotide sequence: TGTGCCAGCGCCCTGGCCAGGGGCGTTAGCACAGATACGCAGTATTTT. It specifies CASALARGVSTDTQYF.

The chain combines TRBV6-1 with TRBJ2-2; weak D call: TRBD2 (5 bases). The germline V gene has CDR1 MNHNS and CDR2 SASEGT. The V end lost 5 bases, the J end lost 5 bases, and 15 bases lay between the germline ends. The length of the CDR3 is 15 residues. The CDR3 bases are TGTGCCAGCAGTCCCCGTTCCCCGGGAACCGGGGAGCTGTTTTTT. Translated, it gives CASSPRSPGTGELFF.

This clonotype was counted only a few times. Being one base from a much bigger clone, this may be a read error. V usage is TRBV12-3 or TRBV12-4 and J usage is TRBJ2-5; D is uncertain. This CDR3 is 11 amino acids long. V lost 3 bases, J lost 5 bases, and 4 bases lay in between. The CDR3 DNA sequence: TGTGCCAGCAGTTTTATGGAGACCCAGTACTTC. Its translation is CASSFMETQYF.

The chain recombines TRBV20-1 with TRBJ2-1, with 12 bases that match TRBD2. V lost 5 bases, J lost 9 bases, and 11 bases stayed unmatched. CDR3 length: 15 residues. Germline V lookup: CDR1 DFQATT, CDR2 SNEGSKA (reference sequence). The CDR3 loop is CSAFTSGGFGGEQFF. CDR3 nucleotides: TGCAGTGCTTTTACTAGCGGGGGGTTTGGTGGTGAGCAGTTCTTC.

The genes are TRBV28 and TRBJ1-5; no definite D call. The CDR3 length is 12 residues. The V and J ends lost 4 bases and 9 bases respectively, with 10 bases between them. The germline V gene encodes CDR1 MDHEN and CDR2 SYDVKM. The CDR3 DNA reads TGTGCCAGCAGTTCCGGCGCGAGGCCCCAGCATTTT. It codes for CASSSGARPQHF.

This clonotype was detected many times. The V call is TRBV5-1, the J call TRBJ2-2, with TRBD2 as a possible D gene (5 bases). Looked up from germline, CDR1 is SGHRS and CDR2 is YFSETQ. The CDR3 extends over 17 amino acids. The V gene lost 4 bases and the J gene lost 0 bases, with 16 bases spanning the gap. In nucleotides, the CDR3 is TGCGCCAGCAGCCTCTACGGCGACGGGGCGAACACCGGGGAGCTGTTTTTT. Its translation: CASSLYGDGANTGELFF.

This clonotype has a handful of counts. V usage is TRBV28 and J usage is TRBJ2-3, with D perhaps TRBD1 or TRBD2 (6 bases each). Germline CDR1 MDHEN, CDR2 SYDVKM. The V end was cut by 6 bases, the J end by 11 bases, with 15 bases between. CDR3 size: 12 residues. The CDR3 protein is CASRGGTWVQYF. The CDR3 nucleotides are TGTGCCAGCAGAGGGGGGACATGGGTGCAGTATTTT.

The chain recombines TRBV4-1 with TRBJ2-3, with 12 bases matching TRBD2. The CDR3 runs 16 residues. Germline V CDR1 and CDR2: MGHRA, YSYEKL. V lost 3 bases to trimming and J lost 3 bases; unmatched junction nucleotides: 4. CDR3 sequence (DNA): TGCGCCAGCAGCCATGGACTAGCGGGGATGACAGATACGCAGTATTTT. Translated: CASSHGLAGMTDTQYF.

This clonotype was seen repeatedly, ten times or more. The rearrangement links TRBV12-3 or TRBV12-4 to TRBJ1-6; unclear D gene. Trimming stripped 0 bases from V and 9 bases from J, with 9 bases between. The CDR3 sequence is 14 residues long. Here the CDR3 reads CASSLAHGGSPLHF. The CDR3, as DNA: TGTGCCAGCAGTTTAGCACATGGCGGTTCACCCCTCCACTTT.

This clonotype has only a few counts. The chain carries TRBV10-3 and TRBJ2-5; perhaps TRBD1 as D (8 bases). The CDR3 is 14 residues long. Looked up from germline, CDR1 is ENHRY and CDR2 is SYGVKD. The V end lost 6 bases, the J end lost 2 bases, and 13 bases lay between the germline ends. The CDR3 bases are TGTGCCATCAGCCTACAGGGGGGGCAAGAGACCCAGTACTTC. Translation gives CAISLQGGQETQYF.